The clone carrying this T cell receptor (beta chain) was observed a handful of times. V lost 6 bases and J lost 2, with 3 bases in between. Germline V CDR1 and CDR2: SQVTM, ANQGSEA. This CDR3 has 10 amino acids. In TCRdb, the 5' RACE reads were re-called with MiXCR into one record per CDR3 protein. Of tens of thousands of distinct CDR3 sequences listed, more than 25% are singletons. This entry is derived from a study of CD8 T cells in ankylosing spondylitis. The chain carries TRBV29-1 and TRBJ2-3; D unresolved. This TCR came from a male donor with ankylosing spondylitis or in good health (not recorded which). The sample comprised blood, either unsorted or a sorted T cell fraction (not recorded which). The CDR3 sequence: CSVHTDTQYF. CDR3 DNA: TGCAGCGTGCACACAGATACGCAGTATTTT.